Listed here are 32 T cell receptor beta chains from one sample, sequenced in a study of T cells in Graves' hyperthyroidism and ophthalmopathy. Regions amplified from RNA transcripts were the TCR beta CDR3 regions. When the TCR CDR3 underwent first-round RT-PCR, the HTBI primer set was used. TCRdb reprocessed the multiplex PCR reads with MiXCR, giving one entry per CDR3 protein. Found here are roughly 520,000 distinct CDR3 sequences, approximately 25% of them singletons; the top ten hold around 11%. Sequenced: blood. The receptors stem from a woman under 40 with Graves' ophthalmopathy.

This clonotype came up a few times. This rearrangement joins TRBV6-1 to TRBJ2-2, with D maybe TRBD1 (6 bases). Trimming pared 8 bases from V and 3 bases from J, leaving 10 bases between. Germline V CDR1 and CDR2: MNHNS, SASEGT. The CDR3 runs 13 residues. The CDR3 DNA reads as TGTGCCAGCCCGGACAGATACACCGGGGAGCTGTTTTTT. Translation: CASPDRYTGELFF.

The table lists this clonotype with many counts. The CDR3 region has the DNA TGTGCCAGCAACAGAAGATACTATGGCTACACCTTC. This encodes CASNRRYYGYTF. The chain combines TRBV6-4 with TRBJ1-2, with D uncertain. The CDR3 has 12 amino acids. CDR1 and CDR2 (germline): MRHNA, SNTAGT. V gave up 7 bases and J gave up 3 bases, with 9 bases separating them.

In this sample, this clonotype turned up many times. The chain couples TRBV29-1 to TRBJ2-7; tentatively, D is TRBD1 (5 bases). V lost 4 bases and J 0 bases, leaving 16 bases between the germline ends. Germline values: CDR1 SQVTM, CDR2 ANQGSEA. The CDR3 consists of 15 residues. The CDR3 DNA sequence: TGCAGCGTTGTTTATAGTGACAGAGACTCCTACGAGCAGTACTTC. This gives the protein CSVVYSDRDSYEQYF.

V gene TRBV6-2 or TRBV6-3 combines with J gene TRBJ1-2; unclear D gene. The CDR3 runs to 13 residues. V lost 4 bases, J lost 4 bases, and 10 bases lay in between. Germline values: CDR1 MNHEY, CDR2 SVGEGT. CDR3 coding DNA: TGTGCCAGCAGTTTGTGGGCATTCTATGGCTACACCTTC. Protein: CASSLWAFYGYTF.

This clonotype was counted between two and nine times. CDR3 sequence (DNA): TGTGCCAGCAGTATGGCTTACGAGCAGTACTTC. Amino acid sequence: CASSMAYEQYF. This chain uses TRBV5-4 with TRBJ2-7; D gene ambiguous. CDR1 is SGHNT, CDR2 YYREEE, per germline (reference sequence). The CDR3 is 11 residues long. Trimming removed 5 bases from V and 4 bases from J, with 7 bases in between.

This clonotype was recorded many times. This chain connects TRBV25-1 to TRBJ1-5, with D unclear. The CDR3 extends over 14 amino acids. V lost 6 bases to trimming and J lost 2 bases, with 11 bases between them. CDR1 and CDR2 (germline): MGHDK, SYGVNS. The CDR3: CASSPALGNQPQHF. The CDR3 DNA reads as TGTGCCAGCAGCCCGGCCCTTGGCAATCAGCCCCAGCATTTT.

This clonotype was seen more than once but under ten times. CDR3 DNA: TGTGCCAGCAGTGAGCGGACGAACACCGGGGAGCTGTTTTTT. The encoded protein is CASSERTNTGELFF. The rearrangement links TRBV6-4 to TRBJ2-2, with D unclear. V shed 3 bases and J shed 0 bases, with 5 bases lying between them. This CDR3 has 14 residues. Germline V gene lookup returns CDR1 MRHNA and CDR2 SNTAGT.

This clonotype was seen only a few times. The rearrangement links TRBV11-1 to TRBJ2-7, with a tentative D call TRBD2 (6 bases). The CDR3 has 16 residues. Germline V gene data show CDR1 as SGHAT and CDR2 as FQDESV (reference sequence). V shed 1 base and J shed 0 bases, with 13 bases lying between them. CDR3 sequence reads: CASSLVSFGSSYEQYF. CDR3 coding DNA: TGTGCCAGCAGCTTAGTTTCCTTCGGGAGCTCCTACGAGCAGTACTTC.

This chain uses TRBV28 with TRBJ2-7; 9 bases fit TRBD1. CDR3 length: 16 amino acids. V dropped 6 bases and J dropped 2; count of bases not matched to a gene: 11. The germline V gene has CDR1 MDHEN and CDR2 SYDVKM. CDR3 region: CASSPGWGQGAYEQYF. CDR3 nucleotides: TGTGCCAGCAGCCCAGGGTGGGGACAGGGAGCCTACGAGCAGTACTTC.

This clonotype was detected only a few times. CDR3 protein: CASSKLNTEAFF. In DNA, the CDR3 is TGTGCCAGCAGTAAGCTGAACACTGAAGCTTTCTTT. This chain joins TRBV12-3 or TRBV12-4 and TRBJ1-1; unclear D gene. This CDR3 spans 12 amino acids. Trimming cost V 5 bases and J 0 bases, with 4 bases left between them.

This clonotype was seen a few times. The J gene is TRBJ1-5, the V gene TRBV30, with TRBD1 as a possible D gene (6 bases). The CDR3 covers 11 residues. Germline CDR1 reads GTSNPN; CDR2 reads SVGIG (reference sequence). Trimming cost V 3 bases and J 6 bases, with 6 bases left between them. The CDR3 region has the DNA TGTGCCTGGAGCAGGGGTCAGCCCCAGCATTTT. Translation gives CAWSRGQPQHF.

This clonotype came up many times. The chain combines TRBV20-1 with TRBJ1-2; TRBD1 might be the D (5 bases). Germline V gene lookup returns CDR1 DFQATT and CDR2 SNEGSKA (reference sequence). The CDR3 totals 14 residues. V lost 1 base, J lost 4 bases, and 13 bases lay in between. The CDR3 DNA sequence: TGCAGTGCTAGAGCACAGGCCACCTCCTATGGCTACACCTTC. Its translation: CSARAQATSYGYTF.

This clonotype was counted ten times or more. V is TRBV12-3 or TRBV12-4 and J is TRBJ1-5; D unclear. CDR3 length: 14 residues. With 7 bases removed from V and 10 bases from J, the gap between germline ends came to 20 bases. In nucleotides, the CDR3 is TGTGCCAGCACCCCCCCAGGAGGTCAAGCCCCCCAGCATTTT. It is translated as CASTPPGGQAPQHF.

This clonotype occurred a few times. V gene TRBV7-8 combines with J gene TRBJ2-2; the D is unclear. The germline V and J ends were trimmed by 2 bases and 0 bases, with 10 bases remaining between them. Per germline, CDR1 SGHVS and CDR2 FQNEAQ. The CDR3 sequence is 16 residues long. CDR3 DNA: TGTGCCAGCAGCTTATATGGGCCTGCGAACACCGGGGAGCTGTTTTTT. Translation gives CASSLYGPANTGELFF.

This clonotype has ten or more counts. The chain couples TRBV2 to TRBJ2-5; no reliable D call. Germline CDR1 SNHLY, CDR2 FYNNEI. The V and J ends lost 6 bases and 3 bases respectively, with 17 bases between them. The CDR3 loop spans 15 amino acids. CDR3 sequence (DNA): TGTGCCAGCAGGAGAAGATTGGCCGTTAAAGAGACCCAGTACTTC. The encoded protein is CASRRRLAVKETQYF.

The table lists this clonotype with many counts. The chain links TRBV7-2 to TRBJ2-7, with TRBD2 as a possible D gene (6 bases). Trimming took off 5 bases at V and 2 bases at J, with 10 bases between the two ends. The CDR3 length is 13 residues. Germline CDR1 and CDR2: SGHTA and FQGNSA. The CDR3 loop is CASSSGQTYEQYF. The CDR3 DNA is TGTGCCAGCAGCAGCGGGCAGACCTACGAGCAGTACTTC.

This clonotype was seen ten or more times. The CDR3 nucleotides read TGTGCCAGCAGTTGGGGGCACACCGGGGAGCTGTTTTTT. Protein: CASSWGHTGELFF. The chain links TRBV27 to TRBJ2-2; possibly TRBD1 for D (6 bases). The V gene's germline CDR1 is MNHEY and CDR2 SMNVEV (reference sequence). The CDR3 has 13 amino acids. V lost 4 bases and J 3 bases, leaving 6 bases between the germline ends.

Regarding this clonotype: A much larger clone differs from this one at a single base, so this may be a read error. The conserved phenylalanine or tryptophan is not found at the CDR3 terminus, so this likely reflects a read error. V and J are TRBV5-8 and TRBJ1-3; D may be TRBD1 (5 bases). The CDR3 runs 13 residues. In germline, CDR1 is SGHTS, CDR2 YDEGEE. V was pared by 3 bases and J by 7 bases, with 11 bases between. Written as DNA, the CDR3 is TGTGCCAGCAGCTCGGACATTGGCAACACCATATATTTG. It encodes CASSSDIGNTIYL.

This clonotype was seen ten or more times. CDR3 DNA sequence: TGTGCCAGCAGTGAAGCGCGGAGCCAATCCTACGAGCAGTACTTC. It codes for CASSEARSQSYEQYF. J is TRBJ2-7 and V is TRBV2, with D unclear. The V and J ends lost 0 bases and 1 base respectively, with 10 bases between them. The CDR3 is 15 residues long. The germline CDR1 and CDR2 sequences are SNHLY and FYNNEI.

This clonotype turned up a few times. The gene calls are TRBV30 and TRBJ1-1; a possible D gene is TRBD1 (5 bases). Germline CDR1 GTSNPN, CDR2 SVGIG (reference sequence). Between the trimmed V and J ends, which lost 0 bases and 5 bases, there was a span of 10 bases. The CDR3 has 13 amino acids. CDR3 nucleotide sequence: TGTGCCTGGAGTGTATGGCAGGGAACTGAAGCTTTCTTT. It encodes CAWSVWQGTEAFF.

J is TRBJ2-5 and V is TRBV6-2 or TRBV6-3; 9 bases are shared with TRBD1. Germline CDR1 MNHEY, CDR2 SVGEGT. The V gene end was trimmed by 6 bases and the J gene end by 6 bases; junction bases not matched to a gene: 14. There are 16 residues in the CDR3. CDR3 residues: CASSPLLQGAFKTQYF. CDR3 sequence (DNA): TGTGCCAGCAGCCCCCTATTACAGGGGGCGTTTAAGACCCAGTACTTC.

This clonotype appeared a few times. The chain combines TRBV6-1 with TRBJ1-1, with D hard to call. Trimming removed 4 bases from V and 1 base from J, with 7 bases in between. Germline CDR1 MNHNS, CDR2 SASEGT. This CDR3 contains 13 residues. CDR3 region: CASSGLRNTEAFF. CDR3 nucleotides: TGTGCCAGCAGTGGACTCCGGAACACTGAAGCTTTCTTT.

At least ten counts were recorded for this clonotype. The rearrangement links TRBV5-1 to TRBJ2-2, with D possibly matching TRBD2 (6 bases). The germline V and J ends were trimmed by 4 bases and 1 base, with 11 bases remaining between them. Germline lookup yields CDR1 SGHRS and CDR2 YFSETQ. CDR3 length: 15 amino acids. The CDR3 here is CASSLISGNTGELFF. The CDR3 region has the DNA TGCGCCAGCAGCCTAATTAGCGGGAACACCGGGGAGCTGTTTTTT.

This clonotype was seen at least ten times. V gene TRBV6-2 or TRBV6-3 combines with J gene TRBJ2-7, with no clear D. The CDR3 runs to 14 residues. V lost 7 bases to trimming and J lost 4 bases, with 17 bases between them. From germline, CDR1 is MNHEY and CDR2 SVGEGT. The CDR3 reads CASTSGLDLYEQYF. DNA for the CDR3: TGTGCCAGCACCTCCGGGCTAGATTTATACGAGCAGTACTTC.

This clonotype appeared once. This chain uses TRBV10-3 with TRBJ2-7; D uncertain. Per the germline V gene, CDR1 is ENHRY and CDR2 is SYGVKD. This CDR3 contains 12 residues. Trimming stripped 3 bases from V and 8 bases from J, with 11 bases between. CDR3: CAISEAERKQYF. The CDR3 DNA reads as TGTGCCATCAGTGAAGCTGAAAGGAAGCAGTACTTC.

As to this clonotype: A read error may explain this, as a much larger clone is one base away. This sequence joins TRBV3-1 and TRBJ1-1; D might be TRBD1 (6 bases). Germline-derived CDR1 and CDR2 are LGHDT and YNNKEL (reference sequence). The CDR3 is 14 residues long. DNA for the CDR3: TGTACCAGCAGCCAAGGCGAGGCAGGGGCTGAAGCTTTCTTT. The encoded protein is CTSSQGEAGAEAFF. The entire variable domain, with the rest obtained from reference TRBV3-1 and TRBJ1-1, is as follows: DTAVSQTPKYLVTQMGNDKSIKCEQNLGHDTMYWYKQDSKKFLKIMFSYNNKELIINETVPNRFSPKSPDKAHLNLHINSLELGDSAVYFCTSSQGEAGAEAFFGQGTRLTVV.

This clonotype was found many times. The chain couples TRBV20-1 to TRBJ2-5; D is tentatively TRBD1 or TRBD2 (5 bases each). From germline, CDR1 is DFQATT and CDR2 SNEGSKA (reference sequence). The V and J ends lost 3 bases and 0 bases respectively, with 14 bases between them. This CDR3 contains 15 residues. This chain's CDR3 is CSASPGRQNQETQYF. CDR3 in DNA: TGCAGTGCTAGCCCGGGACGACAAAACCAAGAGACCCAGTACTTC.

Ten or more counts support this clonotype. This chain connects TRBV18 to TRBJ1-5; D unresolved. Germline V gives CDR1 KGHSH, CDR2 LQKENI. V was cut by 6 bases and J by 6 bases, with 12 bases left in between. The CDR3 extends over 13 amino acids. The CDR3 reads CASSPRLGQPQHF. The CDR3 DNA follows: TGTGCCAGCTCCCCTCGACTGGGTCAGCCCCAGCATTTT.

There are a few counts of this clonotype. The V and J genes are TRBV4-1 and TRBJ1-1; D is undetermined. This CDR3 is built from 11 residues. Germline-derived CDR1 and CDR2 are MGHRA and YSYEKL. Deletions cut 4 bases from V and 10 bases from J, with 10 bases between. Here the CDR3 DNA reads TGCGCCAGCAGCCCGGGGAGTGGAGCTTTCTTT. This gives the protein CASSPGSGAFF.

This clonotype was seen at least ten times. The chain couples TRBV2 to TRBJ1-2, with D possibly matching TRBD1 (6 bases). CDR1 and CDR2 from the germline V gene are SNHLY and FYNNEI. This CDR3 has 13 residues. V was clipped by 3 bases and J by 8 bases, with 13 bases between them. CDR3 region: CASSDGWTEGYTF. The CDR3 DNA reads TGTGCCAGCAGTGATGGTTGGACAGAAGGCTACACCTTC. Variable domain in full (rest from reference TRBV2 and TRBJ1-2): EPEVTQTPSHQVTQMGQEVILRCVPISNHLYFYWYRQILGQKVEFLVSFYNNEISEKSEIFDDQFSVERPDGSNFTLKIRSTKLEDSAMYFCASSDGWTEGYTFGSGTRLTVV.

At least ten counts were recorded for this clonotype. The J gene is TRBJ2-7, the V gene TRBV30; 9 bases are shared with TRBD1. Trimming cost V 4 bases and J 5 bases; bases outside gene matches: 6. Looked up from germline, CDR1 is GTSNPN and CDR2 is SVGIG (reference sequence). The CDR3 loop spans 13 amino acids. CDR3 region: CAWTGTGWHEQYF. The CDR3 nucleotides are TGTGCCTGGACGGGGACAGGGTGGCACGAGCAGTACTTC.

This clonotype has ten or more counts. DNA for the CDR3: TGTGCCAGCAGCGTCGGACAGGGGACCGGGGAGCTGTTTTTT. This gives the protein CASSVGQGTGELFF. The chain employs TRBV28 and TRBJ2-2; 9 bases agree with TRBD1. CDR3 size: 14 residues. Germline assignment: CDR1 MDHEN and CDR2 SYDVKM. J gave up 5 bases and V 6 bases, and 4 bases lay outside the gene matches.